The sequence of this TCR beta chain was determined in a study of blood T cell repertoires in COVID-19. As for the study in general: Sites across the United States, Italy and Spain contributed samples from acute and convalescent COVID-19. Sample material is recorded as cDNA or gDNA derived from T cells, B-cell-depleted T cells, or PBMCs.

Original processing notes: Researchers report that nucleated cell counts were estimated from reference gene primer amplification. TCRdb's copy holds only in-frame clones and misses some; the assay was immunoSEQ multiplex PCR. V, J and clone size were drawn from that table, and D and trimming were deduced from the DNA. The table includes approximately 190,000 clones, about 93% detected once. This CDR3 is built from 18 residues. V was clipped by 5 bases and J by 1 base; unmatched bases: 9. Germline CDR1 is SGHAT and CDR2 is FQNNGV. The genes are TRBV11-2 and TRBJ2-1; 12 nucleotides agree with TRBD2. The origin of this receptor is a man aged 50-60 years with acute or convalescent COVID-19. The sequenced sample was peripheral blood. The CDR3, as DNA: TGTGCCAGCAGCCCCCTACGGACTAGCGGGAAGTCCTACAATGAGCAGTTCTTC. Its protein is CASSPLRTSGKSYNEQFF.